This T cell receptor (beta chain) emerged from a study of control samples from healthy donors and cancer patients. Germline CDR1 SGHDT, CDR2 YYEEEE. CDR3 length equals 17 residues. V trimming: 2 bases; J trimming: 5 bases; junction bases outside the gene matches: 13. This table comes from immunoSEQ multiplex PCR, and its TCRdb copy is limited to in-frame clones, with some not included. Of 100,000 to 150,000 clones in the sample, 75% to 95% were seen once. The sequence was obtained from a middle-aged man in good health. Material for sequencing was blood. The chain couples TRBV5-6 to TRBJ2-5; 9 nucleotides agree with TRBD2. The CDR3 spells CASSFGHAGLALETQYF. For the CDR3, the DNA is TGTGCCAGCAGCTTCGGGCATGCGGGACTAGCTCTTGAGACCCAGTACTTC. Complete variable domain (other parts from reference TRBV5-6 and TRBJ2-5): DAGVTQSPTHLIKTRGQQVTLRCSPKSGHDTVSWYQQALGQGPQFIFQYYEEEERQRGNFPDRFSGHQFPNYSSELNVNALLLGDSALYLCASSFGHAGLALETQYFGPGTRLLVL.